A single T cell receptor (beta chain) is shown here with its context. The data were obtained in a study of blood T cell repertoires in COVID-19. At the level of the study: Sources were T cells, B-cell-depleted T cells, or PBMCs; the material itself was cDNA or gDNA.

Germline CDR1 LGHDT, CDR2 YNNKEL (reference sequence). CDR3 length: 15 residues. Trimming at V came to 3 bases and at J to 5 bases, leaving 7 bases not matched to a gene. Original analysis: From reference gene primer amplification, estimates of nucleated cell counts were derived. Using immunoSEQ multiplex PCR, the repertoire was profiled, and TCRdb retains in-frame clones only, with some absent. V, J and clone size derive from that table, while D and trimming were established from the DNA sequence. The sample lists fewer than 300,000 clones, 91% occurring once. The sequence was collected from a woman younger than 45 with COVID-19, enrolled during active disease. The rearrangement joins TRBV3-1 (or the pseudogene TRBV3-2) to TRBJ1-3; TRBD1 matches 7 bases. The sample comprised peripheral blood. The CDR3 protein is CASSQRQGLRNTIYF. The CDR3 DNA sequence: TGTGCCAGCAGCCAGAGACAGGGTCTGAGAAACACCATATATTTT.